Given below is one T cell receptor (beta chain) in context. In the same sample, other DNA sequences code for this CDR3. The CDR3 covers 15 residues. V was clipped by 1 base and J by 1 base, with 11 bases between them. In germline, CDR1 is LGHNA, CDR2 YNFKEQ. The data are from a study of T cells in narcolepsy. Measured with immunoSEQ multiplex PCR; TCRdb has only the in-frame clones, and not every one. The data contain 35,000 to 40,000 clones, approximately 85% of them singletons. The sequenced sample was CD45RA- memory CD4+ T cells from PBMCs. This clonotype originated in a human donor with narcolepsy. The chain couples TRBV4-2 to TRBJ2-7; weak D call: TRBD1 (6 bases). The CDR3 here is CASSQGGDRSYEQYF. Here the CDR3 DNA reads TGTGCCAGCAGCCAAGGAGGCGACAGGTCCTACGAGCAGTACTTC.